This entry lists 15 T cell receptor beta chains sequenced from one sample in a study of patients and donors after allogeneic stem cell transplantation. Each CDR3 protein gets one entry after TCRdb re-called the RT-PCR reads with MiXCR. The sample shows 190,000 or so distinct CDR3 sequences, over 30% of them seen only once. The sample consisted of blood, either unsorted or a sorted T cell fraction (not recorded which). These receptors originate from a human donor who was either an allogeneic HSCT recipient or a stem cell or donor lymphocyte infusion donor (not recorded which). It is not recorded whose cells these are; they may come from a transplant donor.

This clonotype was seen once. This chain's CDR3 is CASSWRGQQETQYF. CDR3 in DNA: TGCGCCAGCAGCTGGAGGGGACAGCAAGAGACCCAGTACTTC. The chain is built from TRBV5-1 and TRBJ2-5; the D gene is possibly TRBD1 (7 bases). Germline V lookup: CDR1 SGHRS, CDR2 YFSETQ. The CDR3 extends over 14 amino acids. The ends were cut back, 3 bases at V and 2 bases at J, with 11 bases in the middle.

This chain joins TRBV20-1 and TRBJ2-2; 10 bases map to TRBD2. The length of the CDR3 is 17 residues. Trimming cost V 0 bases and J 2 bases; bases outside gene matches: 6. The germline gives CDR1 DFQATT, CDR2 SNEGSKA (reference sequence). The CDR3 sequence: CSARDVLAGLNTGELFF. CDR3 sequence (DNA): TGCAGTGCTAGAGATGTACTAGCGGGGCTTAACACCGGGGAGCTGTTTTTT.

CDR3 in amino acids: CASSLWGASAEAFF. CDR3 sequence (DNA): TGTGCCAGCAGCCTTTGGGGGGCTTCGGCTGAAGCTTTCTTT. The chain employs TRBV12-3 or TRBV12-4 and TRBJ1-1; possible D gene TRBD1, 6 bases. V lost 6 bases to trimming and J lost 6 bases, with 17 bases between them. This CDR3 comprises 14 residues.

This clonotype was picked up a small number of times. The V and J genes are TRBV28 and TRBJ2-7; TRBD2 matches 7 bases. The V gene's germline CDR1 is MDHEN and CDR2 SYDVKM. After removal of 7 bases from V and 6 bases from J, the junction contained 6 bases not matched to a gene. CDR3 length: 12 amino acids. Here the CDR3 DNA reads TGTGCCAGCAACCGGGGCGGGGGCGAGCAGTACTTC. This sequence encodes CASNRGGGEQYF.

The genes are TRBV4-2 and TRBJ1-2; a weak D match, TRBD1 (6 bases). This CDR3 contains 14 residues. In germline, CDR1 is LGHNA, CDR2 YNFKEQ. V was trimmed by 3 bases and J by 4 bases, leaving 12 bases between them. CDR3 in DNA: TGTGCCAGCAGCCACCCCACAGGGCCCTATGGCTACACCTTC. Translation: CASSHPTGPYGYTF.

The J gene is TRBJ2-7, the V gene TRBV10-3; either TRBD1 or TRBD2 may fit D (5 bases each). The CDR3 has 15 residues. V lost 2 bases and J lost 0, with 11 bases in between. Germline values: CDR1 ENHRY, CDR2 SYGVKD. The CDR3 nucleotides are TGTGCCATCAGTGAGACCGGGACCGGCTCCTACGAGCAGTACTTC. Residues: CAISETGTGSYEQYF.

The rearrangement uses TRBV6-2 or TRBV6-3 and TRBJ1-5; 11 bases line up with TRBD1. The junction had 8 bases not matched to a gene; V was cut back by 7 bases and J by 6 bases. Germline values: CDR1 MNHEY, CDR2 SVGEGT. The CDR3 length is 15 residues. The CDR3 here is CASTLDRGLGQPQHF. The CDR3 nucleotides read TGTGCCAGCACATTGGACAGGGGGCTAGGTCAGCCCCAGCATTTT.

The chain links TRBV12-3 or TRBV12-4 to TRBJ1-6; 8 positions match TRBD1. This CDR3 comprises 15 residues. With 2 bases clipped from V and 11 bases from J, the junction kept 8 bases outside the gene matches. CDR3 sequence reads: CASSLSDRGSAPLHF. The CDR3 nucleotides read TGTGCCAGCAGTTTAAGTGACAGGGGTTCGGCACCCCTCCACTTT.

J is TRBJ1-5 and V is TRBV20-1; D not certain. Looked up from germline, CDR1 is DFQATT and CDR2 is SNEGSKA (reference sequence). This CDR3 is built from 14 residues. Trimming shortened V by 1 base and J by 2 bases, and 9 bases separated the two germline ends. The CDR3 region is CSARVFQGNQPQHF. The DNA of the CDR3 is TGCAGTGCTAGAGTTTTCCAGGGCAATCAGCCCCAGCATTTT.

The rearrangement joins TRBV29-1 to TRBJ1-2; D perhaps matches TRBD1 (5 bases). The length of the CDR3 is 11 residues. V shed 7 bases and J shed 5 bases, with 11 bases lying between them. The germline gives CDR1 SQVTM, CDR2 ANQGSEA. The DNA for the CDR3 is TGCAGCGCCTTGACAGTGTATGGCTACACCTTC. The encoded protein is CSALTVYGYTF.

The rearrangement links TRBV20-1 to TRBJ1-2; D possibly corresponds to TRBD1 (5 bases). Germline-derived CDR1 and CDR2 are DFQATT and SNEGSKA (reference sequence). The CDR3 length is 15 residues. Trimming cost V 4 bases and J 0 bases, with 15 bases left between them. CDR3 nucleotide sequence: TGCAGTGCTAATACGGACACGATAACTAACTATGGCTACACCTTC. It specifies CSANTDTITNYGYTF.

Here the CDR3 reads CSVRDPLNTEAFF. CDR3 sequence (DNA): TGCAGCGTTCGGGATCCACTGAACACTGAAGCTTTCTTT. The V gene is TRBV29-1, the J gene TRBJ1-1, with D hard to call. This CDR3 region has 13 residues. Germline assignment: CDR1 SQVTM and CDR2 ANQGSEA. Between the trimmed V and J ends, which lost 5 bases and 0 bases, there was a span of 10 bases. Full variable domain (remainder filled in from reference TRBV29-1 and TRBJ1-1): SAVISQKPSRDICQRGTSLTIQCQVDSQVTMMFWYRQQPGQSLTLIATANQGSEATYESGFVIDKFPISRPNLTFSTLTVSNMSPEDSSIYLCSVRDPLNTEAFFGQGTRLTVV.

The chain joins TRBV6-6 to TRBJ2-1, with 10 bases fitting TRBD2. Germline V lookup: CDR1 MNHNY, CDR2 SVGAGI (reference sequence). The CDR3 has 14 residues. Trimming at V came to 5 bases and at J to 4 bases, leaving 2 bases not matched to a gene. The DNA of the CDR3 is TGTGCCAGCAGTAGCGGGGGGGGATACAATGAGCAGTTCTTC. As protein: CASSSGGGYNEQFF.

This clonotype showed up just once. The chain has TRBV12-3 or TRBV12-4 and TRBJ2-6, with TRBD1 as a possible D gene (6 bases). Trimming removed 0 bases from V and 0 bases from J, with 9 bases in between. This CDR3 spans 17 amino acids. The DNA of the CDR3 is TGTGCCAGCAGTTTAGCAGCGGACAGCTCTGGGGCCAACGTCCTGACTTTC. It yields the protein CASSLAADSSGANVLTF.

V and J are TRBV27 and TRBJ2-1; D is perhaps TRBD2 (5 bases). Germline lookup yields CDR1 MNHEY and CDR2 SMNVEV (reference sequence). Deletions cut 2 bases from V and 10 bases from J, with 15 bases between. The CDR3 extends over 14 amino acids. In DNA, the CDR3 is TGTGCCAGCAGTTTAAAGGGTCGGGGAGAAGAGCAGTTCTTC. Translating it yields CASSLKGRGEEQFF.